Following are 8 T cell receptor beta chains from one sample sequenced in a study of tissue T cells after allogeneic stem cell transplantation. Produced via immunoSEQ multiplex PCR; TCRdb's table is partial and in-frame only. Seen here are around 6,800 clones, 34% observed once, and the top ten hold nearly 6.5%. Time point specified: mouse harvest day 14 after allogeneic transplant. The graft held 10^6 splenic CD5+ T cells and 10^7 T-cell-depleted bone marrow cells. Specimen: skin. These receptors originate from a female BALB/c mouse given C57BL/6 T cells with graft-versus-host disease after an allogeneic hematopoietic cell transplant.

As regards this clone: Any gene name here is a mouse gene name. The CDR3 bases that were read are TGTGCCAGCAGTTTCAGGACAGGGGAGAGCGAAAGATTATTT. It encodes CASSFRTGESERLF. The full CDR3 protein reads CASSFRTGESERLFF. This chain connects TRBV15 to TRBJ1-4; TRBD1 agrees at 9 bases. With the read ending 1 residue before the CDR3 end, the germline J gene is used to fill in that end. The CDR3 is 15 amino acids. Germline lookup yields CDR1 SGHND and CDR2 FRSKSL. The J segment lost 7 bases and the V segment lost 3 bases, leaving 6 bases of the junction unmatched.

This clone turned up a few times. Genes here carry mouse names. The CDR3 extends 1 residue past the end of the read, so its final part is completed from the germline J gene. The rearrangement uses TRBV26 and TRBJ2-3; TRBD1 aligns across 8 bases. Germline V CDR1 and CDR2: KGHPV, FQNQEV (reference sequence). Trimming cost V 5 bases and J 6 bases; bases outside gene matches: 4. This CDR3 has 13 residues. The chain's CDR3 is CASSGRDRETLYF. The sequenced part of the CDR3 DNA is TGTGCCAGCAGTGGCCGGGACAGGGAAACGCTGTAT.

Comment on this clone: Mouse germline and gene names are used. From the germline J gene comes the end of the CDR3, since the read stops 1 residue before it. The J gene is TRBJ2-7, the V gene TRBV26; possible D gene TRBD1, 6 bases. Germline V gives CDR1 KGHPV, CDR2 FQNQEV (reference sequence). The V gene lost 4 bases and the J gene lost 3 bases, with 7 bases spanning the gap. CDR3 size: 12 residues. The CDR3 bases that were read are TGTGCCAGCAGTCGGGACAACTATGAACAGTAC. It encodes CASSRDNYEQY. The full CDR3 reads CASSRDNYEQYF.

In its sample, this clone ranks as medium-sized. Mouse gene names and germline throughout. From the germline J gene comes the end of the CDR3, since the read stops 1 residue before it. The chain recombines TRBV26 with TRBJ2-7; 11 nucleotides match TRBD2. Trimming cost V 3 bases and J 0 bases; bases outside gene matches: 1. Germline V gene lookup returns CDR1 KGHPV and CDR2 FQNQEV (reference sequence). The CDR3 has 15 residues. The CDR3 bases that were read are TGTGCCAGCAGTCTTGACTGGGGGGGCTCCTATGAACAGTAC. Translating gives CASSLDWGGSYEQY. The whole CDR3 reads CASSLDWGGSYEQYF.

Points on this clone: Mouse germline and gene names are used. The read finishes 1 residue shy of the CDR3 end, and the germline J gene is used to complete it. This chain connects TRBV26 to TRBJ2-3; D remains unclear. V was trimmed by 6 bases and J by 2 bases, leaving 9 bases between them. From germline, CDR1 is KGHPV and CDR2 FQNQEV (reference sequence). There are 13 residues in the CDR3. Here the CDR3 reads CASRPTNAETLYF. The covered CDR3 bases are TGTGCCAGCAGACCGACAAATGCAGAAACGCTGTAT.

On this clone: Mouse gene names and germline throughout. The read gets to within 1 residue of the CDR3 end, and the germline J gene fills in the rest. V usage is TRBV29 and J usage is TRBJ1-1, with D possibly TRBD1 on 5 matching bases. Per germline, CDR1 MSHET and CDR2 SYDVDS. Trimming removed 3 bases from V and 0 bases from J, with 8 bases in between. CDR3 length: 14 residues. The sequenced CDR3 bases are TGTGCTAGCAGTTTGGGGACCGCAAACACAGAAGTCTTC. It codes for CASSLGTANTEVF. The full CDR3 protein is CASSLGTANTEVFF.

On this clone: Mouse gene names apply. The read halts 1 residue ahead of the CDR3 end, with the missing end drawn from the germline J gene. The chain carries TRBV1 and TRBJ2-2; TRBD2 matches at 12 bases. CDR1 and CDR2 (germline): NSQYPW, LRSPGD (reference sequence). The ends lost 3 bases at V and 1 base at J; junction bases unmatched: 3. CDR3 length: 17 residues. The chain's CDR3 is CTCSAPGLGGNTGQLYF. CDR3 DNA (partial): TGCACCTGCAGTGCTCCGGGACTGGGGGGAAACACCGGGCAGCTCTAC. The full variable domain, rest sourced from reference TRBV1 and TRBJ2-2, is VTLLEQNPRWRLVPRGQAVNLRCILKNSQYPWMSWYQQDLQKQLQWLFTLRSPGDKEVKSLPGADYLATRVTDTELRLQVANMSQGRTLYCTCSAPGLGGNTGQLYFGEGSKLTVL.

This clone was counted only a few times. The gene symbols are mouse symbols. Read sequence stops 1 residue before the CDR3 end, and the germline J gene provides the missing end. The chain links TRBV20 to TRBJ2-2; TRBD2 aligns across 8 bases. V trimming: 5 bases; J trimming: 1 base; junction bases outside the gene matches: 0. The germline CDR1 and CDR2 sequences are GFQATS and STVNSAI. This CDR3 has 13 residues. The covered CDR3 bases are TGTGGTGCTGGACTGGGAAACACCGGGCAGCTCTAC. This translates into CGAGLGNTGQLY. The CDR3 in full is CGAGLGNTGQLYF. The full variable domain, its missing parts supplied by reference TRBV20 and TRBJ2-2, is GALVYQYPRRTICKSGTSMRMECQAVGFQATSVAWYRQSPQKTFELIALSTVNSAIKYEQNFTQEKFPISHPNLSFSSMTVLNAYLEDRGLYLCGAGLGNTGQLYFGEGSKLTVL.